The T cell receptor beta chain under discussion was sequenced for a study of CD8 T cells in ankylosing spondylitis. Per the germline V gene, CDR1 is SGHTA and CDR2 is FQGNSA. This CDR3 comprises 14 residues. Trimming stripped 5 bases from V and 4 bases from J, with 12 bases between. Broader study findings: Reports of some motif variants in reactive arthritis synovial fluid and blood predate this one. What appeared characteristic of ankylosing spondylitis blood was a TCR beta motif of fewer than ten highly homologous variants.

Many counts were recorded for this clonotype. Its antigen is undetermined. Preparation of TCR beta libraries was done by quantitative 5'-RACE with molecular barcodes. TCRdb analysed the 5' RACE reads with MiXCR anew, one entry per CDR3 protein. Here the sample spans about 800,000 distinct CDR3 sequences, over 9.5% being singletons. Sequenced material: blood, either unsorted or a sorted T cell fraction (not recorded which). The source is a male donor with ankylosing spondylitis. V is TRBV7-2 and J is TRBJ2-1; D is unclear. The DNA for the CDR3 is TGTGCCAGCAGCCTGGCGGTCGGATACAATGAGCAGTTCTTC. As protein: CASSLAVGYNEQFF. The whole variable domain, filled in from reference TRBV7-2 and TRBJ2-1, reads GAGVSQSPSNKVTEKGKDVELRCDPISGHTALYWYRQSLGQGLEFLIYFQGNSAPDKSGLPSDRFSAERTGGSVSTLTIQRTQQEDSAVYLCASSLAVGYNEQFFGPGTRLTVL.